The 28 T cell receptor beta chains presented below share a single source sample, sequenced in a study of shared clonotypes between healthy human individuals. Only in-frame clones appear in the TCRdb table, and some are missing; sequencing was by immunoSEQ multiplex PCR. The table has approximately 2,000,000 clones, just over 90% seen once. Naive CD8 cells were CD45RO-negative, positively selected for CCR7, excluding terminally differentiated effector memory CD45RA+ cells. The material sequenced was naive CD8+ T cells from PBMCs. The receptors were gathered from a man aged 18 to 30 in good health. Some clones in this sample may be carry-over from other donors' samples.

This sequence joins TRBV5-6 and TRBJ1-1; D uncertain. This CDR3 has 12 residues. CDR1 SGHDT and CDR2 YYEEEE come from the germline V gene. The V end was cut by 0 bases, the J end by 6 bases, with 6 bases between. CDR3 amino acids: CASSLATSEAFF. CDR3 in DNA: TGTGCCAGCAGCTTGGCTACCTCTGAAGCTTTCTTT.

CDR3: CASSRTSGRITDTQYF. The CDR3 region has the DNA TGCGCCAGCAGCCGGACTAGCGGGAGAATAACAGATACGCAGTATTTT. The genes are TRBV4-3 and TRBJ2-3; 13 nucleotides line up with TRBD2. The CDR3 is made up of 16 amino acids. The J segment lost 3 bases and the V segment lost 4 bases, leaving 4 bases of the junction unmatched. CDR1 is LGHNA, CDR2 YSLEER, per germline.

The V gene is TRBV5-6, the J gene TRBJ1-3; 9 bases line up with TRBD1. This CDR3 contains 14 residues. V trimming: 4 bases; J trimming: 8 bases; junction bases outside the gene matches: 7. Germline values: CDR1 SGHDT, CDR2 YYEEEE. DNA for the CDR3: TGTGCCAGCAGCCCCGGGACAGGGAGAGACACCATATATTTT. Encoded protein: CASSPGTGRDTIYF.

The chain has TRBV4-1 and TRBJ2-1; D is possibly TRBD2 (7 bases). This CDR3 contains 15 residues. Per the germline V gene, CDR1 is MGHRA and CDR2 is YSYEKL. Trimming shortened V by 1 base and J by 4 bases, and 11 bases separated the two germline ends. CDR3 sequence (DNA): TGCGCCAGCAGCCAAGTAGGGGGGGAGTACAATGAGCAGTTCTTC. Amino acids: CASSQVGGEYNEQFF.

The genes are TRBV7-2 and TRBJ2-1, with a tentative D call TRBD2 (5 bases). The CDR3 spans 18 residues. V dropped 0 bases and J dropped 2 bases, with 17 bases sitting between them. The germline CDR1 and CDR2 sequences are SGHTA and FQGNSA. CDR3 nucleotide sequence: TGTGCCAGCAGCTTAGCGTACAAGTTTGGAGGACCCTACAATGAGCAGTTCTTC. Encoded protein: CASSLAYKFGGPYNEQFF.

The chain couples TRBV5-6 to TRBJ1-3; D is perhaps TRBD1 (5 bases). CDR3 size: 14 residues. Germline V gene lookup returns CDR1 SGHDT and CDR2 YYEEEE. Trimming stripped 0 bases from V and 6 bases from J, with 10 bases between. The CDR3 region is CASSLGQGENTIYF. As DNA, the CDR3 is TGTGCCAGCAGCTTGGGGCAGGGAGAAAACACCATATATTTT.

The chain links TRBV28 to TRBJ1-4, with D uncertain. CDR3 length: 14 amino acids. CDR1 MDHEN and CDR2 SYDVKM come from the germline V gene. The V and J ends lost 7 bases and 0 bases respectively, with 9 bases between them. Here the CDR3 reads CASNPGATNEKLFF. The CDR3 DNA reads TGTGCCAGCAACCCTGGGGCAACTAATGAAAAACTGTTTTTT.

This chain uses TRBV2 with TRBJ1-4, with 9 bases fitting TRBD1. The J segment lost 3 bases and the V segment lost 6 bases, leaving 5 bases of the junction unmatched. The CDR3 is 15 amino acids. Germline CDR1 is SNHLY and CDR2 is FYNNEI. The DNA for the CDR3 is TGTGCCAGCAGAGAGAGACAGGGGGCTAATGAAAAACTGTTTTTT. The encoded protein is CASRERQGANEKLFF.

On this clone: The same CDR3 also results from other DNA sequences found in this sample. This rearrangement joins TRBV9 to TRBJ2-7; TRBD1 matches 8 bases. With V trimmed by 1 base and J by 3 bases, 6 bases remained unmatched. This CDR3 has 15 residues. The V gene's germline CDR1 is SGDLS and CDR2 YYNGEE. CDR3 coding DNA: TGTGCCAGCAGCGTATTTGGGACAGGAGTCTACGAGCAGTACTTC. It translates to CASSVFGTGVYEQYF.

CDR3 loop: CASLKSTDLDYGYTF. CDR3 nucleotides: TGTGCCAGCCTGAAATCGACGGACTTGGACTATGGCTACACCTTC. The chain links TRBV6-5 to TRBJ1-2; D is ambiguous. CDR1 and CDR2 (germline): MNHEY, SVGAGI. With 8 bases removed from V and 3 bases from J, the gap between germline ends came to 19 bases. This CDR3 is built from 15 residues.

This sequence joins TRBV7-9 and TRBJ2-5, with TRBD1 identical over 8 bases. CDR1 is SEHNR and CDR2 is FQNEAQ in the germline V gene (reference sequence). This CDR3 has 18 amino acids. The V and J ends lost 1 base and 2 bases, in that order; junction bases with no gene match: 12. CDR3 in DNA: TGTGCCAGCAGCTTAGGGAACGACAGGGGAGTCTGGCAAGAGACCCAGTACTTC. Its protein is CASSLGNDRGVWQETQYF.

The V gene is TRBV27, the J gene TRBJ2-7; 7 nucleotides match TRBD1. CDR3 length: 12 residues. CDR1 and CDR2 from the germline V gene are MNHEY and SMNVEV (reference sequence). J lost 3 bases, V lost 7 bases, and 3 bases had no gene match. This CDR3 is CASKDRHYEQYF. DNA of the CDR3: TGTGCCAGCAAGGACAGGCACTACGAGCAGTACTTC.

This chain joins TRBV4-3 and TRBJ2-3; the D gene is possibly TRBD2 (5 bases). The germline gives CDR1 LGHNA, CDR2 YSLEER. CDR3 length: 13 residues. The V end was cut by 1 base, the J end by 10 bases, with 12 bases between. In nucleotides, the CDR3 is TGCGCCAGCAGCCAAGGAAGGCTAGCCTCGCAGTATTTT. It yields the protein CASSQGRLASQYF.

This chain uses TRBV27 with TRBJ1-2; D unresolved. This CDR3 is built from 14 residues. V dropped 4 bases and J dropped 8 bases, with 17 bases sitting between them. Germline V gives CDR1 MNHEY, CDR2 SMNVEV (reference sequence). The DNA of the CDR3 is TGTGCCAGCAGTTCTGATCCTTTCTCTCGGGGCTACACCTTC. Its translation: CASSSDPFSRGYTF.

V usage is TRBV28 and J usage is TRBJ2-7; 7 positions agree with TRBD1. V lost 9 bases and J lost 6; bases outside the gene matches: 8. The CDR3 loop spans 12 amino acids. Germline loops: CDR1 MDHEN, CDR2 SYDVKM. As DNA, the CDR3 is TGTGCCAGTAAACAGGGGACGGGCGAGCAGTACTTC. This encodes CASKQGTGEQYF.

The chain employs TRBV9 and TRBJ2-1, with 11 bases that match TRBD2. After removal of 4 bases from V and 3 bases from J, the junction contained 9 bases not matched to a gene. The CDR3 is 17 residues long. Germline V gives CDR1 SGDLS, CDR2 YYNGEE. CDR3 region: CASSPRPLAGGYNEQFF. The CDR3 DNA reads TGTGCCAGCAGCCCAAGACCTCTAGCGGGAGGCTACAATGAGCAGTTCTTC.

The chain combines TRBV5-1 with TRBJ2-2, with TRBD2 identical over 11 bases. The CDR3 contains 14 residues. J was trimmed by 1 base and V by 7 bases; bases with no gene match: 0. Germline CDR1 SGHRS, CDR2 YFSETQ. CDR3 protein: CASGTSGNTGELFF. As DNA, the CDR3 is TGCGCCAGCGGGACTAGCGGGAACACCGGGGAGCTGTTTTTT. The full variable domain, in which reference TRBV5-1 and TRBJ2-2 provide the parts outside the CDR3, is KAGVTQTPRYLIKTRGQQVTLSCSPISGHRSVSWYQQTPGQGLQFLFEYFSETQRNKGNFPGRFSGRQFSNSRSEMNVSTLELGDSALYLCASGTSGNTGELFFGEGSRLTVL.

CDR3 sequence reads: CASSQDPIPSSYEQYF. CDR3 nucleotide sequence: TGCGCCAGCAGCCAAGATCCGATCCCAAGCTCCTACGAGCAGTACTTC. The chain has TRBV4-3 and TRBJ2-7; D uncertain. V lost 0 bases, J lost 0 bases, and 12 bases lay in between. The CDR3 totals 16 residues. CDR1 is LGHNA, CDR2 YSLEER, per germline.

The chain joins TRBV5-4 to TRBJ2-1, with 8 bases fitting TRBD2. The germline V gene encodes CDR1 SGHNT and CDR2 YYREEE (reference sequence). CDR3 length: 16 amino acids. V lost 2 bases, J lost 4 bases, and 8 bases stayed unmatched. The CDR3 spells CASSFDTSGRYNEQFF. In DNA form, the CDR3 reads TGTGCCAGCAGCTTCGATACTAGCGGACGATACAATGAGCAGTTCTTC.

The rearrangement joins TRBV29-1 to TRBJ2-7, with TRBD2 matching over 7 bases. Germline CDR1 SQVTM, CDR2 ANQGSEA. The V gene end was trimmed by 4 bases and the J gene end by 4 bases; junction bases not matched to a gene: 7. This CDR3 is 13 amino acids long. The CDR3 loop reads CSVGLAEDYEQYF. CDR3 coding DNA: TGCAGCGTTGGCCTAGCGGAAGATTACGAGCAGTACTTC.

The rearrangement uses TRBV6-4 and TRBJ2-1; D unclear. This CDR3 is built from 14 residues. From germline, CDR1 is MRHNA and CDR2 SNTAGT. Trimming took 3 bases from V and 0 from J, leaving 6 bases between them. As DNA, the CDR3 is TGTGCCAGCAGTGAGCCCCACTCCTACAATGAGCAGTTCTTC. As protein: CASSEPHSYNEQFF.

The CDR3 loop reads CASSLGTGNTIYF. The CDR3 coding sequence is TGTGCCAGCAGCTTGGGGACAGGAAACACCATATATTTT. The chain links TRBV5-4 to TRBJ1-3, with D possibly TRBD1 on 5 matching bases. The V and J ends lost 0 bases and 4 bases respectively, with 5 bases between them. Germline CDR1 and CDR2: SGHNT and YYREEE (reference sequence). The length of the CDR3 is 13 residues.

The V and J genes are TRBV5-4 and TRBJ2-1; 8 nucleotides line up with TRBD1. This CDR3 has 16 residues. CDR1 is SGHNT, CDR2 YYREEE, per germline (reference sequence). V lost 0 bases and J lost 7; bases outside the gene matches: 9. CDR3 loop: CASSLGQGSAYNEQFF. Written as DNA, the CDR3 is TGTGCCAGCAGCTTGGGACAGGGGAGTGCGTATAATGAGCAGTTCTTC. Together with reference TRBV5-4 and TRBJ2-1, the CDR3 gives the full variable domain: ETGVTQSPTHLIKTRGQQVTLRCSSQSGHNTVSWYQQALGQGPQFIFQYYREEENGRGNFPPRFSGLQFPNYSSELNVNALELDDSALYLCASSLGQGSAYNEQFFGPGTRLTVL.

This chain joins TRBV29-1 and TRBJ2-7, with 9 positions matching TRBD2. In germline, CDR1 is SQVTM, CDR2 ANQGSEA. J gave up 3 bases and V 1 base, and 10 bases lay outside the gene matches. There are 16 residues in the CDR3. The CDR3 DNA reads TGCAGCGTTGAAGGTCTAGCGGGAACCAAGAGCTACGAGCAGTACTTC. It is translated as CSVEGLAGTKSYEQYF.

The rearrangement uses TRBV19 and TRBJ2-7; D gene uncertain. Trimming removed 4 bases at V and 3 bases at J, with 7 bases between. Looked up from germline, CDR1 is LNHDA and CDR2 is SQIVND (reference sequence). This CDR3 is 12 amino acids long. CDR3 in amino acids: CASSNHDYEQYF. The CDR3 nucleotides are TGTGCCAGTAGTAATCACGACTACGAGCAGTACTTC.

The rearrangement joins TRBV11-2 to TRBJ2-2; possible D gene TRBD2, 5 bases. Per the germline V gene, CDR1 is SGHAT and CDR2 is FQNNGV. V lost 10 bases, J lost 5 bases, and 5 bases lay in between. This CDR3 has 10 residues. This chain's CDR3 is CATGTGELFF. The DNA for the CDR3 is TGTGCCACGGGGACCGGGGAGCTGTTTTTT.

This chain links TRBV5-8 with TRBJ2-7, with D maybe TRBD2 (6 bases). The CDR3 runs to 15 residues. Trimming removed 1 base from V and 2 bases from J, with 13 bases in between. The V gene's germline CDR1 is SGHTS and CDR2 YDEGEE. DNA of the CDR3: TGTGCCAGCAGCTTGCCCCAGCGGGTCGCCTACGAGCAGTACTTC. It specifies CASSLPQRVAYEQYF.

V is TRBV28 and J is TRBJ2-1, with D possibly TRBD1 on 6 matching bases. The CDR3 consists of 15 residues. Germline CDR1 is MDHEN and CDR2 is SYDVKM. Trimming left V 8 bases short and J 5 bases short, with 19 bases between. Here the CDR3 reads CASGKQGSLNNEQFF. CDR3 bases: TGTGCCAGCGGGAAACAGGGTTCCCTCAACAATGAGCAGTTCTTC.